This section outlines one TCR beta chain sequence together with its context. Its antigen is undetermined. This sample was included in a study of chemoradiotherapy in HPV16-positive cancers. Study details: Functional T-cell assays on two HPV16-positive patients' cells defined candidate HPV-specific clones and common TCR motifs.

The CDR3 runs to 15 residues. The V end was cut by 3 bases, the J end by 7 bases, with 19 bases between. Germline CDR1 is LGHNA and CDR2 is YSLEER. The data were produced by immunoSEQ multiplex PCR, yet TCRdb's version contains in-frame clones alone and is incomplete. The table shows approximately 5,700 clones, with about 88% occurring only once. Repertoires were sampled repeatedly during chemoradiotherapy. Notes on the study in general: HPV-responsive T-cell expansion during chemoradiotherapy was linked to improved recurrence-free survival in HPV16-positive patients. Non-HPV-specific T cells did not expand in tumors during treatment, whereas candidate HPV-specific clones and E7-related motifs did.

The receptor comes from a human donor with HPV-associated anogenital cancer. This sample comprised tumor tissue, obtained from a patient who underwent chemoradiotherapy. This sequence joins TRBV4-3 and TRBJ2-7, with unresolved D. CDR3 DNA: TGCGCCAGCAGCCACGAAAGGCTCCAAGAAGGGGAGCAGTACTTC. Protein product: CASSHERLQEGEQYF.